These T cell receptor beta chains were read from a single sample in a study of CD8 T cells in ankylosing spondylitis. One entry per CDR3 protein results from TCRdb running MiXCR on the 5' RACE reads. Of hundreds of thousands of distinct CDR3 sequences listed, roughly 10% are singletons. The source material was blood, either unsorted or a sorted T cell fraction (not recorded which). The receptors were sampled from a male donor with ankylosing spondylitis. Both conserved end residues are trimmed from each CDR3. The order of the fields is V gene, D gene, CDR3 protein. D genes are given only for firm matches.

TRBV3-1,TRBD2,ASSHLAATDTQY
TRBV7-9,-,ASSTRTATHLDTQY
TRBV18,-,ASSPQREDEQY
TRBV7-9,-,ASSSAGASRGGYT
TRBV3-1,TRBD1,ASTPSGQGLGQY
TRBV7-8,TRBD2,ASSFPGRGTDTQY
TRBV7-6,TRBD2,ASSLFSGGSTDTQY
TRBV4-2,-,ASSPGIFRRGYT
TRBV20-1,TRBD1,SARDADRPYQPQH
TRBV20-1,TRBD2,SARLGLAGVTDTQY
TRBV7-8,-,ASSPGRNEQF
TRBV6-1,TRBD2,ASGRAGEENIQY
TRBV5-1,-,ASSGRGTSDTQY
TRBV20-1,-,SASSQAEAF